This T cell receptor (beta chain) was identified during a study of blood T cell repertoires in COVID-19. Study information: Sources were T cells, B-cell-depleted T cells, or PBMCs; the material itself was cDNA or gDNA.

Using immunoSEQ multiplex PCR, the repertoire was profiled, and TCRdb retains in-frame clones only, with some absent. The sample yields about 67,000 clones, around 85% seen once. V was trimmed by 4 bases and J by 6 bases, leaving 10 bases between them. The CDR3 has 13 residues. The V gene's germline CDR1 is MRHNA and CDR2 SNTAGT. J is TRBJ2-1 and V is TRBV6-4; a possible D gene is TRBD2 (6 bases). The clonotype originates from a man aged 45 to 65 with active COVID-19. Sequenced: peripheral blood. The CDR3 coding sequence is TGTGCCAGCAGTGCGGGAGACGCCAATGAGCAGTTCTTC. It is translated as CASSAGDANEQFF.